This T cell receptor beta chain was profiled in a study of breast tumors, draining lymph nodes, adjacent tissues. Axillary draining lymph nodes of breast cancer patients supplied the node samples. TCRdb re-analysed the multiplex PCR reads in MiXCR, keeping a single row per CDR3 protein. The sample yields approximately 300,000 distinct CDR3 sequences, around 30% seen once. This clonotype was seen repeatedly, ten times or more. The CDR3 totals 16 residues. Between the trimmed V and J ends, which lost 3 bases and 6 bases, there was a span of 18 bases. The germline CDR1 and CDR2 sequences are SGHRS and YFSETQ.

Sequenced sample: axillary lymph node tissue. The clonotype comes from a female donor with breast cancer. Some clones in this sample may be carry-over from other donors' samples. V gene TRBV5-1 combines with J gene TRBJ2-2, with D possibly being TRBD2 (7 bases). The CDR3 sequence is CASSSRAGHSPGELFF. In DNA, the CDR3 is TGCGCCAGCAGCTCTCGAGCGGGACATTCTCCCGGGGAGCTGTTTTTT. Full variable domain (missing parts from reference TRBV5-1 and TRBJ2-2): KAGVTQTPRYLIKTRGQQVTLSCSPISGHRSVSWYQQTPGQGLQFLFEYFSETQRNKGNFPGRFSGRQFSNSRSEMNVSTLELGDSALYLCASSSRAGHSPGELFFGEGSRLTVL.